The rows below give T cell receptor beta chains drawn from one sample of a study of neurological immune-mediated disorders. From the 5' RACE reads, TCRdb called clonotypes with MiXCR, one entry per CDR3 protein. The sample records approximately 40,000 distinct CDR3 sequences, about 3.8% being singletons. Material for sequencing was PBMCs. The receptors derive from a young man with multiple sclerosis. The CDR3 runs from the conserved cysteine through the conserved F or W. Fields, in order: D gene, J gene, clone size, V gene, CDR3 DNA, CDR3 protein. A D gene is named only where the DNA matches it firmly. A row's size may be missing; if present it is once, few, many or a size class.

d_gene: TRBD2; j_gene: TRBJ2-7; abundance: many; v_gene: TRBV20-1; CDR3nt: TGCAGTGCTAGAAGGTCTAGCGGTTCCTACGAGCAGTACTTC; CDR3aa: CSARRSSGSYEQYF
d_gene: .; j_gene: TRBJ2-7; abundance: many; v_gene: TRBV7-6; CDR3nt: TGTGCCAGCAGCTTAGTCTTTGGGACCCACGAGCAGTACTTC; CDR3aa: CASSLVFGTHEQYF
d_gene: .; j_gene: TRBJ2-6; abundance: many; v_gene: TRBV6-2/TRBV6-3; CDR3nt: TGTGCCAGCAGTCCTCAGGGTACTGGGGCCAACGTCCTGACTTTC; CDR3aa: CASSPQGTGANVLTF
d_gene: .; j_gene: TRBJ1-1; abundance: many; v_gene: TRBV5-5; CDR3nt: TGTGCCAGCAGCTTGGGAAGTAGGACTGAAGCTTTCTTT; CDR3aa: CASSLGSRTEAFF
d_gene: .; j_gene: TRBJ1-1; abundance: many; v_gene: TRBV18; CDR3nt: TGTGCCAGCTCACCACCGGGCCTCGGGGCTTTCTTT; CDR3aa: CASSPPGLGAFF
d_gene: .; j_gene: TRBJ2-7; abundance: few; v_gene: TRBV7-2; CDR3nt: TGTGCCAGCAGCTTAGCGCCTGGAGGACAGACGGAGCAGTACTTC; CDR3aa: CASSLAPGGQTEQYF
d_gene: .; j_gene: TRBJ1-5; abundance: few; v_gene: TRBV7-2; CDR3nt: TGTGCCAGCAGCTTAGGGGTGCCTTATAGCAATCAGCCCCAGCATTTT; CDR3aa: CASSLGVPYSNQPQHF
d_gene: TRBD1; j_gene: TRBJ2-7; abundance: few; v_gene: TRBV6-2/TRBV6-3; CDR3nt: TGTGCCAGCAGGGTATCCGGGACAGGGTCCTACGAGCAGTACTTC; CDR3aa: CASRVSGTGSYEQYF
d_gene: .; j_gene: TRBJ1-2; abundance: few; v_gene: TRBV6-1; CDR3nt: TGTGCCAGCCCGGATCAGGGAAACTATGGCTACACCTTC; CDR3aa: CASPDQGNYGYTF
d_gene: .; j_gene: TRBJ1-1; abundance: many; v_gene: TRBV20-1; CDR3nt: TGCAGTGCTAGAGATCCTCCCGGGGGCCTCACTGAAGCTTTCTTT; CDR3aa: CSARDPPGGLTEAFF
d_gene: TRBD1; j_gene: TRBJ2-5; abundance: medium-sized; v_gene: TRBV7-2; CDR3nt: TGTGCCAGCAGCTTAGGTGATTGGAGGCAGGGGGCAGAGACCCAGTACTTC; CDR3aa: CASSLGDWRQGAETQYF
d_gene: TRBD2; j_gene: TRBJ2-2; abundance: many; v_gene: TRBV7-2; CDR3nt: TGTGCCAGCAGCTCGGGACTAGGGACCGGGGAGCTGTTTTTT; CDR3aa: CASSSGLGTGELFF
d_gene: TRBD1; j_gene: TRBJ2-7; abundance: many; v_gene: TRBV5-1; CDR3nt: TGCGCCAGCAGACAGGGGAGCTCCTACGAGCAGTACTTC; CDR3aa: CASRQGSSYEQYF
d_gene: TRBD1; j_gene: TRBJ1-2; abundance: .; v_gene: TRBV29-1; CDR3nt: TGCAGCGTTGACAACAGGGGTGATGGCTACACCTTC; CDR3aa: CSVDNRGDGYTF
d_gene: .; j_gene: TRBJ1-1; abundance: many; v_gene: TRBV20-1; CDR3nt: TGCAGTGCTACAGGGCAAACTGAAGCTTTCTTT; CDR3aa: CSATGQTEAFF
d_gene: TRBD1; j_gene: TRBJ2-2; abundance: few; v_gene: TRBV12-3/TRBV12-4; CDR3nt: TGTGCCAGCAGTTTAGCAAGGGCAGGGGGCACCGGGGAGCTGTTTTTT; CDR3aa: CASSLARAGGTGELFF
d_gene: .; j_gene: TRBJ2-5; abundance: many; v_gene: TRBV5-1; CDR3nt: TGCGCCAGCAGCGGGGGACTTCGCCAAGAGACCCAGTACTTC; CDR3aa: CASSGGLRQETQYF
d_gene: .; j_gene: TRBJ1-5; abundance: many; v_gene: TRBV12-3/TRBV12-4; CDR3nt: TGTGCCAGCAGTTCCAGACAGGATAGCAATCAGCCCCAGCATTTT; CDR3aa: CASSSRQDSNQPQHF
d_gene: .; j_gene: TRBJ2-1; abundance: many; v_gene: TRBV20-1; CDR3nt: TGCAGTGTCACCTCCTGGGGAGTAGACAATGAGCAGTTCTTC; CDR3aa: CSVTSWGVDNEQFF
d_gene: TRBD2; j_gene: TRBJ2-7; abundance: many; v_gene: TRBV12-3/TRBV12-4; CDR3nt: TGTGCCAGCAGTCCCGGTAGCGGGGGGGCCCGCGAGCAGTACTTC; CDR3aa: CASSPGSGGAREQYF
d_gene: .; j_gene: TRBJ2-3; abundance: medium-sized; v_gene: TRBV29-1; CDR3nt: TGCAGCACTCTGGTCGCCGGGACAGATACGCAGTATTTT; CDR3aa: CSTLVAGTDTQYF
d_gene: .; j_gene: TRBJ2-5; abundance: many; v_gene: TRBV6-6; CDR3nt: TGTGCCAGCAGTTACATGGAGACCCAGTACTTC; CDR3aa: CASSYMETQYF
d_gene: TRBD2; j_gene: TRBJ2-5; abundance: many; v_gene: TRBV20-1; CDR3nt: TGCAGTGCTCCTGGGACTATTGAAGAGACCCAGTACTTC; CDR3aa: CSAPGTIEETQYF
d_gene: .; j_gene: TRBJ2-7; abundance: many; v_gene: TRBV5-5; CDR3nt: TGTGCCAGCAGCCAAGGGACGGGCGGCGGGCAGTACTTC; CDR3aa: CASSQGTGGGQYF
d_gene: .; j_gene: TRBJ1-4; abundance: few; v_gene: TRBV12-3/TRBV12-4; CDR3nt: TGTGCCAGCAGTTTAGGGGGGGAAAAACTGTTTTTT; CDR3aa: CASSLGGEKLFF
d_gene: TRBD1; j_gene: TRBJ1-2; abundance: many; v_gene: TRBV12-3/TRBV12-4; CDR3nt: TGTGCCAGCAGTGCGGACAGGGCCGGTGGCTACACCTTC; CDR3aa: CASSADRAGGYTF
d_gene: .; j_gene: TRBJ1-5; abundance: few; v_gene: TRBV6-5; CDR3nt: TGTGCCAGCAGCCGCACAACTGCTAGCAATCAGCCCCAGAATTTT; CDR3aa: CASSRTTASNQPQNF
d_gene: .; j_gene: TRBJ1-2; abundance: many; v_gene: TRBV5-1; CDR3nt: TGCGCCAGCAGCTTGGGTCAACAGGGTAATGGCTACACCTTC; CDR3aa: CASSLGQQGNGYTF
d_gene: TRBD1; j_gene: TRBJ2-1; abundance: few; v_gene: TRBV5-1; CDR3nt: TGCGCCAGCAGCATTCCCGGGACAGGGGATAGCAATGAGCAGTTCTTC; CDR3aa: CASSIPGTGDSNEQFF
d_gene: TRBD2; j_gene: TRBJ2-2; abundance: .; v_gene: TRBV6-6; CDR3nt: TGTGCCAGCAGTGGGACTAGCGGGGCCCCGGGCACCGGGGAGCTGTTTTTT; CDR3aa: CASSGTSGAPGTGELFF
d_gene: .; j_gene: TRBJ1-5; abundance: .; v_gene: TRBV20-1; CDR3nt: TGCAGTGCCCCAGAGGGGACGAGCGATAGCAATCAGCCCCAGCATTTT; CDR3aa: CSAPEGTSDSNQPQHF
d_gene: .; j_gene: TRBJ2-4; abundance: many; v_gene: TRBV7-2; CDR3nt: TGTGCCAGCAGCTTAGGGCCTAGGAAAAACATTCAGTACTTC; CDR3aa: CASSLGPRKNIQYF
d_gene: .; j_gene: TRBJ1-1; abundance: .; v_gene: TRBV30; CDR3nt: TGTGCCTGGAGGGGGAGAACTGAAGCTTTCTTT; CDR3aa: CAWRGRTEAFF
d_gene: TRBD2; j_gene: TRBJ2-5; abundance: many; v_gene: TRBV4-1; CDR3nt: TGCGCCAGCAGCCAACCTACTAGCGGGGGGGCCCGAGAGACCCAGTACTTC; CDR3aa: CASSQPTSGGARETQYF
d_gene: TRBD2; j_gene: TRBJ2-3; abundance: many; v_gene: TRBV20-1; CDR3nt: TGCAGTGCTAAAAAAGGGACTAGCGGTGCAGATACGCAGTATTTT; CDR3aa: CSAKKGTSGADTQYF
d_gene: .; j_gene: TRBJ1-2; abundance: .; v_gene: TRBV7-9; CDR3nt: TGTGCCGGTAACGGGATTCAGGACCTCTATGGCTACACCTTC; CDR3aa: CAGNGIQDLYGYTF
d_gene: .; j_gene: TRBJ2-5; abundance: many; v_gene: TRBV10-3; CDR3nt: TGTGCCATCAGTGAGCTTAAAGAGACCCAGTACTTC; CDR3aa: CAISELKETQYF
d_gene: .; j_gene: TRBJ1-2; abundance: many; v_gene: TRBV7-2; CDR3nt: TGTGCCAGCAGCTTATGGGGGGGACTCCTAAGGGGCTATGGCTACACCTTC; CDR3aa: CASSLWGGLLRGYGYTF
d_gene: .; j_gene: TRBJ1-1; abundance: many; v_gene: TRBV27; CDR3nt: TGTGCCAGCAGTACAGACGAGTGGAGGGCTGAAGCTTTCTTT; CDR3aa: CASSTDEWRAEAFF
d_gene: TRBD2; j_gene: TRBJ2-7; abundance: once; v_gene: TRBV3-1; CDR3nt: TGTGCCAGCAGCCAAGACACTAGCGGGGGGGCGAAGTACTTC; CDR3aa: CASSQDTSGGAKYF
d_gene: TRBD1; j_gene: TRBJ2-1; abundance: few; v_gene: TRBV19; CDR3nt: TGTGCCAGTAGTTCAGCCGGGACAGCCCTATACAATGAGCAGTTCTTC; CDR3aa: CASSSAGTALYNEQFF
d_gene: .; j_gene: TRBJ2-3; abundance: many; v_gene: TRBV20-1; CDR3nt: TGCAGTGCTCCCGGCGGAGATACGCAGTATTTT; CDR3aa: CSAPGGDTQYF
d_gene: TRBD1; j_gene: TRBJ2-3; abundance: .; v_gene: TRBV3-1; CDR3nt: TGTGCCAGCACGACAGGGGGCCCAGATACGCAGTATTTT; CDR3aa: CASTTGGPDTQYF
d_gene: .; j_gene: TRBJ1-1; abundance: many; v_gene: TRBV5-1; CDR3nt: TGCGCCAGCAGCAATCCGGAGAACACTGAAGCTTTCTTT; CDR3aa: CASSNPENTEAFF
d_gene: TRBD1; j_gene: TRBJ1-2; abundance: many; v_gene: TRBV20-1; CDR3nt: TGCAGTGCTAGAAAGGGGGCGCGGAGCTATGGCTACACCTTC; CDR3aa: CSARKGARSYGYTF
d_gene: .; j_gene: TRBJ2-5; abundance: many; v_gene: TRBV7-9; CDR3nt: TGTGCCAGCAGCTTAGAAGGGTATTTAGAGACCCAGTACTTC; CDR3aa: CASSLEGYLETQYF